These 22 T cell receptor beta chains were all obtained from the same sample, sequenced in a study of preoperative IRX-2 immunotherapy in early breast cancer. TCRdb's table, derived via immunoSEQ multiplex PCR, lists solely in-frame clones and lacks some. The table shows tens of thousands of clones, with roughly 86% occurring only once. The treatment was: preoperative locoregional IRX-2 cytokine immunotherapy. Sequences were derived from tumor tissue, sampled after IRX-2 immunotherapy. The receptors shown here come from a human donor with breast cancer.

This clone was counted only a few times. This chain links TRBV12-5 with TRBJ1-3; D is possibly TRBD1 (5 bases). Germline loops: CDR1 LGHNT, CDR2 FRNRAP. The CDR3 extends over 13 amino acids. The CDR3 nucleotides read TGTGCCAGCATGATGGGGCCTGGAAACACCATATATTTT. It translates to CASMMGPGNTIYF.

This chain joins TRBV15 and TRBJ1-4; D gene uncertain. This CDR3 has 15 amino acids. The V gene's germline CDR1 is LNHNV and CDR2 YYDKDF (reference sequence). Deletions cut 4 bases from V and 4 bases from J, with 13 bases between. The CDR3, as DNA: TGTGCCACCAGCATAAACATCTGGGGTAATGAAAAACTGTTTTTT. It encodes CATSINIWGNEKLFF.

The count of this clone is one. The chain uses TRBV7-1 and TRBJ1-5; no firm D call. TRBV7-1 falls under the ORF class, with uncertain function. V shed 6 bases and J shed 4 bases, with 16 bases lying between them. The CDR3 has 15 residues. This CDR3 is CASSRDTLQNQPQHF. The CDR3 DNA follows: TGTGCCAGCAGTAGAGACACCTTGCAGAATCAGCCCCAGCATTTT.

The CDR3 DNA reads as TGTGCCAGCATCCAGGACAGGAGCTCCTACGAGCAGTACTTC. The encoded protein is CASIQDRSSYEQYF. The chain couples TRBV6-8 to TRBJ2-7, with 7 bases that match TRBD1. CDR3 size: 14 residues. CDR1 is MNHGY, CDR2 SAAAGT, per germline. Trimming cost V 7 bases and J 0 bases; bases outside gene matches: 6.

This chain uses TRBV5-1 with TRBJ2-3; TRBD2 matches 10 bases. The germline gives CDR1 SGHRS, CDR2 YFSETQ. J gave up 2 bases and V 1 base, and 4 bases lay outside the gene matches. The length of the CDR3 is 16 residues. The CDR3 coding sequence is TGCGCCAGCAGCTTGCCTAGCGGGAGTGTCACAGATACGCAGTATTTT. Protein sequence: CASSLPSGSVTDTQYF. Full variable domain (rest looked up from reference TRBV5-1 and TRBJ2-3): KAGVTQTPRYLIKTRGQQVTLSCSPISGHRSVSWYQQTPGQGLQFLFEYFSETQRNKGNFPGRFSGRQFSNSRSEMNVSTLELGDSALYLCASSLPSGSVTDTQYFGPGTRLTVL.

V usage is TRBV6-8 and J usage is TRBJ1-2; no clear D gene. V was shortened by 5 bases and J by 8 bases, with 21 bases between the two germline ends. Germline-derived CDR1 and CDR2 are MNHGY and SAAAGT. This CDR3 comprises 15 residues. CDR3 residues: CASSPTNEPGGGYTF. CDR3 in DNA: TGTGCCAGCAGTCCGACCAATGAGCCAGGAGGCGGCTACACCTTC.

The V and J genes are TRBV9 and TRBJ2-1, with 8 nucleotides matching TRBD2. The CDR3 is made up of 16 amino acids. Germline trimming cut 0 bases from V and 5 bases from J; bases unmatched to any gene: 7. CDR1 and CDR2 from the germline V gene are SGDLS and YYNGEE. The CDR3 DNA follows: TGTGCCAGCAGCGTAGGGGGGACTAGACCCAACAATGAGCAGTTCTTC. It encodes CASSVGGTRPNNEQFF.

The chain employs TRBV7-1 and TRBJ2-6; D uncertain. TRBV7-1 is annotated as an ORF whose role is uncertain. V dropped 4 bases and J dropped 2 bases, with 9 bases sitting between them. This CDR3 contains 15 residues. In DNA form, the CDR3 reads TGTGCCAGCAGCTTTTCCGTTGCTGGGGCCAACGTCCTGACTTTC. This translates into CASSFSVAGANVLTF.

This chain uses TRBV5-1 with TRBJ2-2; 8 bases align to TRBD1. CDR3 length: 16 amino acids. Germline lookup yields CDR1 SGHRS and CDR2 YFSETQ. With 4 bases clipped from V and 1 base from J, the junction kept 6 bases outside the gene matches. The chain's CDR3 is CASSLTGTGNTGELFF. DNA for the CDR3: TGCGCCAGCAGCCTGACCGGGACAGGGAACACCGGGGAGCTGTTTTTT. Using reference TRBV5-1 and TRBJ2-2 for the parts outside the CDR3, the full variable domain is KAGVTQTPRYLIKTRGQQVTLSCSPISGHRSVSWYQQTPGQGLQFLFEYFSETQRNKGNFPGRFSGRQFSNSRSEMNVSTLELGDSALYLCASSLTGTGNTGELFFGEGSRLTVL.

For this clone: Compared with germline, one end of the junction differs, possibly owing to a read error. This chain's CDR3 is CASSYSSQGPIANYDYTF. CDR3 in DNA: TGTGCCAGCAGTTACTCTTCCCAGGGGCCGATAGCTAACTATGACTACACCTTC. The chain carries TRBV6-8 and TRBJ1-2, with TRBD1 as a possible D gene (6 bases). Germline V gene data show CDR1 as MNHGY and CDR2 as SAAAGT. This CDR3 has 18 amino acids.

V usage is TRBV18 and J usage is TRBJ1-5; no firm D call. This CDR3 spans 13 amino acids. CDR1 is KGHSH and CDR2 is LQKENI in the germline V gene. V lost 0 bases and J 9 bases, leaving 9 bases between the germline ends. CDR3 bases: TGTGCCAGCTCACCACCAGGCGGGCGGCCCCAGCATTTT. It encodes CASSPPGGRPQHF.

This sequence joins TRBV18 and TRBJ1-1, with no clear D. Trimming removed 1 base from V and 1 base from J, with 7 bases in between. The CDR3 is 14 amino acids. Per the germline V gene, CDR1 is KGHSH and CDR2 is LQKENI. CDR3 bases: TGTGCCAGCTCACCACAATGGGGGAACACTGAAGCTTTCTTT. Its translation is CASSPQWGNTEAFF.

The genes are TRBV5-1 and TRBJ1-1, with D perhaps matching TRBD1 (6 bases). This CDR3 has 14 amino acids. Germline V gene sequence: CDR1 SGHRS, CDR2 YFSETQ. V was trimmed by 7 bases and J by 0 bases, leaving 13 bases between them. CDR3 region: CASSAGQLNTEAFF. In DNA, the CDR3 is TGCGCCAGCTCCGCGGGACAACTGAACACTGAAGCTTTCTTT.

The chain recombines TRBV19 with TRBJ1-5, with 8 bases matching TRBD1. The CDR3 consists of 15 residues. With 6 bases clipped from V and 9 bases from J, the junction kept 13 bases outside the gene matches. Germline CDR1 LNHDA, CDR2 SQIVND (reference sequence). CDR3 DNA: TGTGCCAGTAGAAGAGGACAGGGCGTTCGGTCGCCCCAGCATTTT. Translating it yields CASRRGQGVRSPQHF. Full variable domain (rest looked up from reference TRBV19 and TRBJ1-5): DGGITQSPKYLFRKEGQNVTLSCEQNLNHDAMYWYRQDPGQGLRLIYYSQIVNDFQKGDIAEGYSVSREKKESFPLTVTSAQKNPTAFYLCASRRGQGVRSPQHFGDGTRLSIL.

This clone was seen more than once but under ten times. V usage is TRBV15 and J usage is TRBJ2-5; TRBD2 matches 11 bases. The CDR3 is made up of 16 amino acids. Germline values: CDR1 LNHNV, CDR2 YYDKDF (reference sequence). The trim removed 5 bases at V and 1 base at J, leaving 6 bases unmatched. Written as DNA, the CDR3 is TGTGCCACCAGCTGGGGGACTAGCGGAGGCCAAGAGACCCAGTACTTC. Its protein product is CATSWGTSGGQETQYF.

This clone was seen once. The CDR3 region is CASSPGQGNYGYTF. In DNA form, the CDR3 reads TGTGCCAGCAGTCCCGGACAGGGTAACTATGGCTACACCTTC. V and J are TRBV6-8 and TRBJ1-2; 8 nucleotides align to TRBD1. The CDR3 loop spans 14 amino acids. Germline V gives CDR1 MNHGY, CDR2 SAAAGT. V gave up 5 bases and J gave up 1 base; unmatched junction bases: 3.

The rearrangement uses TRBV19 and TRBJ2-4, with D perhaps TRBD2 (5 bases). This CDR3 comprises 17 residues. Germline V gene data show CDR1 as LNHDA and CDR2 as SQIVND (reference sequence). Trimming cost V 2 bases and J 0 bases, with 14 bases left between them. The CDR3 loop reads CASSISGRGLAKNIQYF. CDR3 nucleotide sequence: TGTGCCAGTAGTATATCCGGCCGGGGTTTAGCCAAAAACATTCAGTACTTC.

The CDR3 is CASSPPGSHTEAFF. In DNA form, the CDR3 reads TGTGCCAGCTCACCTCCCGGGAGTCACACTGAAGCTTTCTTT. The V gene is TRBV18, the J gene TRBJ1-1, with unresolved D. V lost 3 bases and J lost 3, with 11 bases in between. The CDR3 has 14 amino acids. CDR1 is KGHSH, CDR2 LQKENI, per germline.

The CDR3 nucleotides read TGCGCCAGCAGCCGAACAGGGGCGGAGACCCAGTACTTC. Amino acid sequence: CASSRTGAETQYF. This chain joins TRBV23-1 and TRBJ2-5, with 7 positions matching TRBD1. TRBV23-1 is filed as an ORF, its function uncertain. Trimming took 6 bases from V and 5 from J; bases not matched to a gene: 6. This CDR3 comprises 13 residues.

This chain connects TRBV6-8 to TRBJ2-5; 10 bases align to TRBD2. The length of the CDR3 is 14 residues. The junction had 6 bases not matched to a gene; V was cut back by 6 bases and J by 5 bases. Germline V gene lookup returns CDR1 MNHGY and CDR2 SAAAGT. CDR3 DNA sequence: TGTGCCAGCAGCGTAGCGGGAGGAGGGGAGACCCAGTACTTC. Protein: CASSVAGGGETQYF.

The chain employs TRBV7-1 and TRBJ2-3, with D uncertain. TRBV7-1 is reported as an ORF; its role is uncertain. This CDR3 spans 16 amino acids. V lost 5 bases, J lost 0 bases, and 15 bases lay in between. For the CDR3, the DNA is TGTGCCAGCAGCCCCCAGTGGGCCAGGAGCACAGATACGCAGTATTTT. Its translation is CASSPQWARSTDTQYF.

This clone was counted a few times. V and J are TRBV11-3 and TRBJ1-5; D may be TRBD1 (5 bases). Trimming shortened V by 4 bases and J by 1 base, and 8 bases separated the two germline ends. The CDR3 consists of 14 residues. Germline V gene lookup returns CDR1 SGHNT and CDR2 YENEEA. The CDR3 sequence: CASSWDGSNQPQHF. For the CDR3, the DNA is TGTGCCAGCAGCTGGGACGGAAGCAATCAGCCCCAGCATTTT.